A selection of T cell receptor beta chains follows, all from one sample in a study of Tregs in tolerant kidney transplant recipients. Clones were sequenced by immunoSEQ multiplex PCR, and TCRdb holds only the in-frame ones, with some missing. The table records tens of thousands of clones, 70% to 90% of them present only once. The source material was CD4+ T cells from blood (PBMCs), sampled 6 months after the transplant. These receptor sequences come from a human patient who received a combined kidney and bone marrow transplant. Some T cells may be transferred from the graft donor. Each CDR3 is given with its conserved first and last residue. The D gene is left open where the match is weak. Clone size is stated in some rows and not others, as once, few, many or a class when expanded.

>NA|TRBV7-9|NA|TRBJ2-1
CASSLASAGDEQFF
TGTGCCAGCAGCTTAGCTTCCGCGGGCGATGAGCAGTTCTTC
>NA|TRBV19|NA|TRBJ2-5
CASSMRPTGEDPRGVYQETQYF
TGTGCCAGTAGTATGAGACCTACGGGAGAGGACCCCAGGGGGGTATACCAAGAGACCCAGTACTTC
>TRBD1|TRBV19|few|TRBJ1-1
CASIRTGAAEAFF
TGTGCCAGTATCCGGACAGGGGCCGCTGAAGCTTTCTTT
>TRBD1|TRBV28|NA|TRBJ1-2
CASSSHDRTGGGYTF
TGTGCCAGCAGTTCCCACGACCGGACAGGGGGAGGCTACACCTTC
>TRBD1|TRBV18|NA|TRBJ1-1
CASSLESGTGLTEAFF
TGTGCCAGCTCACTTGAGTCGGGGACAGGGCTAACTGAAGCTTTCTTT
>TRBD1|TRBV5-1|NA|TRBJ2-2
CASSLLDRSTGELFF
TGCGCCAGCAGCTTATTGGACAGGTCAACCGGGGAGCTGTTTTTT
>NA|TRBV25-1|NA|TRBJ1-6
CASSRGVDSPLHF
TGTGCCAGCAGCAGGGGTGTCGATTCACCCCTCCACTTT
>NA|TRBV6-5|NA|TRBJ2-1
CASRAPRGSDEQFF
TGTGCCAGCAGGGCCCCTAGAGGTAGCGATGAGCAGTTCTTC
>TRBD2|TRBV11-2|NA|TRBJ2-5
CASSLKGLAGVGTQYF
TGTGCCAGCAGCTTAAAGGGCCTAGCGGGGGTAGGGACCCAGTACTTC
>TRBD2|TRBV2|NA|TRBJ2-3
CASSGRAGGTDTQYF
TGTGCCAGCAGTGGCCGGGCGGGGGGCACAGATACGCAGTATTTT
>TRBD1|TRBV2|NA|TRBJ1-2
CASSEIPRDRGHGYTF
TGTGCCAGCAGTGAGATTCCCCGGGACAGGGGGCATGGCTACACCTTC
>TRBD1|TRBV27|NA|TRBJ2-2
CASSPGTGTNTGELFF
TGTGCCAGCAGCCCCGGGACAGGGACGAACACCGGGGAGCTGTTTTTT
>NA|TRBV7-2|once|TRBJ1-1
CASSFTENTEAFF
TGTGCCAGCAGCTTTACAGAAAACACTGAAGCTTTCTTT
>NA|TRBV6-5|NA|TRBJ2-7
CASSLRAATYEQYF
TGTGCCAGCAGTCTTCGCGCGGCTACCTACGAGCAGTACTTC
>NA|TRBV6-6|few|TRBJ1-1
CASNSLGGWGTEAFF
TGTGCCAGCAATTCCCTGGGGGGGTGGGGCACTGAAGCTTTCTTT
>TRBD2|TRBV6-5|NA|TRBJ2-1
CASSRLAGGINEQFF
TGTGCCAGCAGCCGACTAGCGGGGGGAATCAATGAGCAGTTCTTC
>TRBD1|TRBV5-1|NA|TRBJ1-3
CASSLNRGGNTIYF
TGCGCCAGCAGCTTGAACAGGGGTGGAAACACCATATATTTT
>NA|TRBV19|once|TRBJ2-2
CASRIQGLNTGELFF
TGTGCCAGTAGGATACAGGGTTTGAACACCGGGGAGCTGTTTTTT
>NA|TRBV27|NA|TRBJ2-3
CASSLEPRGTDTQYF
TGTGCCAGCAGTTTAGAGCCCAGGGGAACAGATACGCAGTATTTT
>TRBD1|TRBV19|NA|TRBJ1-5
CASRTTGAGQPQHF
TGTGCCAGCCGCACTACAGGGGCCGGGCAGCCCCAGCATTTT
>TRBD2|TRBV18|NA|TRBJ2-3
CASSPYGLGSNTQYF
TGTGCCAGCTCACCGTACGGACTAGGTTCAAATACGCAGTATTTT
>TRBD2|TRBV6-5|NA|TRBJ2-7
CASSCSSGGYEQYF
TGTGCCAGCAGTTGCTCCAGCGGGGGCTACGAGCAGTACTTC
>NA|TRBV7-3|NA|TRBJ2-1
CASSLNRGGSYNEQFF
TGTGCCAGCAGCTTAAACAGGGGGGGCTCCTACAATGAGCAGTTCTTC
>TRBD1|TRBV6-6|NA|TRBJ2-7
CASTMNLDRVGEQYF
TGTGCCAGCACCATGAACTTGGACAGGGTAGGCGAGCAGTACTTC
>NA|TRBV4-2|NA|TRBJ2-7
CASSQEGRVPFEQYF
TGTGCCAGCAGCCAAGAGGGCAGGGTACCGTTCGAGCAGTACTTC
>NA|TRBV10-3|few|TRBJ1-2
CAISDGVRVGGYTF
TGTGCCATCAGTGACGGGGTCCGGGTTGGTGGCTACACCTTC
>NA|TRBV4-2|NA|TRBJ1-3
CASSEDSYSGNTIYF
TGTGCCAGCAGCGAGGACAGCTACTCTGGAAACACCATATATTTT
>NA|TRBV7-2|few|TRBJ1-3
CASSQQTVNTIYF
TGTGCCAGCAGCCAACAGACCGTAAACACCATATATTTT
>NA|TRBV4-2|NA|TRBJ2-5
CASSQDRDSETQYF
TGTGCCAGCAGCCAAGATCGGGACTCAGAGACCCAGTACTTC
>NA|TRBV27|NA|TRBJ2-4
CASSFLGAAKNIQYF
TGTGCCAGCAGTTTTTTAGGGGCCGCCAAAAACATTCAGTACTTC
>NA|TRBV7-2|NA|TRBJ2-7
CASSLTGEPYEQYF
TGTGCCAGCAGCCTGACGGGGGAACCCTACGAGCAGTACTTC
>TRBD2|TRBV29-1|NA|TRBJ2-1
CSARLAGNEQFF
TGCAGCGCCAGACTAGCCGGGAATGAGCAGTTCTTC
>TRBD1|TRBV25-1|NA|TRBJ2-7
CASSEGTGAYEQYF
TGTGCCAGCAGTGAAGGGACAGGGGCCTACGAGCAGTACTTC
>TRBD2|TRBV14|NA|TRBJ2-3
CASMFVCGGRGDTQYF
TGTGCCAGCATGTTTGTTTGCGGCGGGAGGGGGGATACGCAGTATTTT
>NA|TRBV7-2|once|TRBJ2-4
CASSLGVRANIQYF
TGTGCCAGCAGCTTAGGTGTCAGGGCAAACATTCAGTACTTC
>NA|TRBV5-1|NA|TRBJ1-1
CASSLSVNTEAFF
TGCGCCAGCAGCTTATCTGTCAACACTGAAGCTTTCTTT
>NA|TRBV7-9|NA|TRBJ1-1
CASSKDSMNTEAFF
TGTGCCAGCAGCAAGGACAGCATGAACACTGAAGCTTTCTTT